The 10 T cell receptor beta chains listed next were all sequenced from one sample in a study of vaccination effects on CD4 cells after COVID-19. Sequencing was performed with immunoSEQ multiplex PCR; in TCRdb, only in-frame clones are kept and a portion is missing. This sample carries around 25,000 clones, approximately 73% of them seen once, and the ten largest clones take 8% to 13%. Culture lasted roughly 9 days before CD4+ T cell isolation. Their recognized antigens are unknown. Sequences were derived from CD4+ T cells from PBMCs cultured without peptide, sampled before COVID-19 vaccination. These receptors were taken from a human donor who received a COVID-19 vaccine.

The rearrangement links TRBV24-1 to TRBJ2-1, with D hard to call. V lost 5 bases, J lost 7 bases, and 14 bases lay in between. CDR1 is KGHDR and CDR2 is SFDVKD in the germline V gene. CDR3 length: 14 residues. The CDR3 spells CATSAVDPRNEQFF. CDR3 DNA sequence: TGTGCCACCAGTGCGGTGGACCCTCGGAATGAGCAGTTCTTC.

V usage is TRBV4-2 and J usage is TRBJ1-1, with a weak D call TRBD1 (6 bases). The CDR3 sequence is 15 residues long. V was clipped by 4 bases and J by 5 bases, with 17 bases between them. Germline lookup yields CDR1 LGHNA and CDR2 YNFKEQ. This CDR3 reads CASSPGGGGGTEAFF. The DNA of the CDR3 is TGTGCCAGCAGCCCCGGGGGGGGCGGCGGGACTGAAGCTTTCTTT.

This clone was detected once. The chain employs TRBV6-5 and TRBJ2-5; a weak D match, TRBD1 (5 bases). Trimming left V 10 bases short and J 9 bases short, with 21 bases between. The CDR3 length is 13 residues. The germline V gene encodes CDR1 MNHEY and CDR2 SVGAGI. For the CDR3, the DNA is TGTGCCACCCGAGAGAGCTCAAAAGGGGCCCAGTACTTC. Translating it yields CATRESSKGAQYF.

The V gene is TRBV5-6, the J gene TRBJ1-2; no clear D gene. Per germline, CDR1 SGHDT and CDR2 YYEEEE. CDR3 length equals 15 residues. V was shortened by 0 bases and J by 5 bases, with 14 bases between the two germline ends. This CDR3 reads CASSLDTIREYGYTF. CDR3 bases: TGTGCCAGCAGCTTGGACACAATAAGGGAGTATGGCTACACCTTC.

Sample share makes this clone medium-sized. At the DNA level, this CDR3 is encoded by other sequences in the same sample as well. V gene TRBV11-2 combines with J gene TRBJ2-3; D is unresolved. Germline V gene lookup returns CDR1 SGHAT and CDR2 FQNNGV. The CDR3 has 12 amino acids. V lost 4 bases, J lost 0 bases, and 2 bases lay in between. Written as DNA, the CDR3 is TGTGCCAGCAGCTCTAGCACAGATACGCAGTATTTT. Its protein product is CASSSSTDTQYF.

The chain recombines TRBV19 with TRBJ1-2; the match to TRBD1 covers 8 bases. V dropped 5 bases and J dropped 8; count of bases not matched to a gene: 19. This CDR3 has 17 amino acids. Germline-derived CDR1 and CDR2 are LNHDA and SQIVND (reference sequence). CDR3 sequence: CASSPTWTGRSSGGYTF. The CDR3 DNA reads as TGTGCCAGTAGTCCAACATGGACAGGGAGATCTTCGGGGGGCTACACCTTC.

V usage is TRBV6-1 and J usage is TRBJ2-2; TRBD2 matches at 9 bases. V lost 2 bases to trimming and J lost 5 bases; unmatched junction nucleotides: 6. The CDR3 is 16 residues long. The germline gives CDR1 MNHNS, CDR2 SASEGT. The CDR3 DNA is TGTGCCAGCAGTGAACCGAGTAGCGGGGGTACCGGGGAGCTGTTTTTT. Its translation is CASSEPSSGGTGELFF.

The rearrangement uses TRBV19 and TRBJ2-2, with D perhaps TRBD1 or TRBD2 (5 bases each). CDR1 LNHDA and CDR2 SQIVND come from the germline V gene (reference sequence). The CDR3 consists of 16 residues. V was pared by 5 bases and J by 7 bases, with 20 bases between. The CDR3 protein is CASSSQAGTLDGELFF. The DNA of the CDR3 is TGTGCCAGTAGTTCTCAGGCCGGGACCCTTGACGGGGAGCTGTTTTTT.

Concerning this clone: Within the sample, other DNA sequences also encode this same CDR3. The chain joins TRBV3-1 (or the pseudogene TRBV3-2) to TRBJ1-1; maybe TRBD1 (5 bases). Germline assignment: CDR1 LGHDT and CDR2 YNNKEL (reference sequence). Trimming took 1 base from V and 4 from J, leaving 10 bases between them. This CDR3 contains 14 residues. This chain's CDR3 is CASSQVGQGTEAFF. The CDR3 region has the DNA TGTGCCAGCAGCCAAGTTGGGCAGGGCACTGAAGCTTTCTTT.

This clone occurred a few times. This chain links TRBV11-2 with TRBJ2-2; 9 nucleotides align to TRBD2. Losses at the gene ends were 1 base for V and 5 bases for J; bases not matched to a gene: 8. Germline CDR1 SGHAT, CDR2 FQNNGV. CDR3 size: 17 residues. DNA of the CDR3: TGTGCCAGCAGCTTAGGCGGGCTAGCGGGGCCAACCGGGGAGCTGTTTTTT. This translates into CASSLGGLAGPTGELFF. Drawing the rest from reference TRBV11-2 and TRBJ2-2, the complete variable domain is EAGVAQSPRYKIIEKRQSVAFWCNPISGHATLYWYQQILGQGPKLLIQFQNNGVVDDSQLPKDRFSAERLKGVDSTLKIQPAKLEDSAVYLCASSLGGLAGPTGELFFGEGSRLTVL.